This T cell receptor beta chain was identified during a study of cytomegalovirus exposure and HLA in healthy donors. Study context: Around 78 million unique TCR sequences came from HLA-typed donors in an early release. Study-wide results and caveats: A later analysis reportedly found that, within productive TCRs, an Asian-associated ancestry cluster had fewer N-insertions than the mean observed across the approximately 600 donors. It was approximately 150 TCR beta chains that were listed as cytomegalovirus-associated.

13 Jbeta primers and 60 Vbeta primers were used for the PCR. Sequencing was performed with immunoSEQ multiplex PCR; in TCRdb, only in-frame clones are kept and a portion is missing. In the table there are under 250,000 clones, around 80% of which are singletons. V shed 1 base and J shed 5 bases, with 12 bases lying between them. Germline assignment: CDR1 LGHNA and CDR2 YNFKEQ. The CDR3 consists of 15 residues. On this clone: As yet, its antigen is unknown.

V gene TRBV4-2 combines with J gene TRBJ2-1, with a weak D call TRBD2 (5 bases). The sequenced material came from PBMCs. The TCR was taken from a man aged 25 to 45 in good health and CMV-seronegative. The CDR3 loop reads CASSQGTSGNNEQFF. In DNA, the CDR3 is TGTGCCAGCAGCCAAGGGACTTCTGGGAACAATGAGCAGTTCTTC.